This T cell receptor beta chain was found in a study of blood T cell repertoires in COVID-19. The overall study: Spain, Italy and the United States supplied samples that represented acute and convalescent COVID-19.

Seattle's enrolled individuals joined amid active infection and were then monitored longitudinally. Libraries were prepared by immunoSEQ multiplex PCR; TCRdb keeps only in-frame clonotypes and omits some of them. The sample shows hundreds of thousands of clones, around nine tenths of them seen only once. Germline CDR1 SEHNR, CDR2 FQNEAQ (reference sequence). This CDR3 has 13 residues. V dropped 3 bases and J dropped 8; count of bases not matched to a gene: 5. V gene TRBV7-9 combines with J gene TRBJ1-2; 8 nucleotides agree with TRBD1. The receptor comes from a woman in her 70s with COVID-19, enrolled during active disease. Sequencing input: peripheral blood. The CDR3 reads CASSFPTGDGYTF. CDR3 nucleotide sequence: TGTGCCAGCAGCTTCCCGACAGGGGACGGCTACACCTTC.